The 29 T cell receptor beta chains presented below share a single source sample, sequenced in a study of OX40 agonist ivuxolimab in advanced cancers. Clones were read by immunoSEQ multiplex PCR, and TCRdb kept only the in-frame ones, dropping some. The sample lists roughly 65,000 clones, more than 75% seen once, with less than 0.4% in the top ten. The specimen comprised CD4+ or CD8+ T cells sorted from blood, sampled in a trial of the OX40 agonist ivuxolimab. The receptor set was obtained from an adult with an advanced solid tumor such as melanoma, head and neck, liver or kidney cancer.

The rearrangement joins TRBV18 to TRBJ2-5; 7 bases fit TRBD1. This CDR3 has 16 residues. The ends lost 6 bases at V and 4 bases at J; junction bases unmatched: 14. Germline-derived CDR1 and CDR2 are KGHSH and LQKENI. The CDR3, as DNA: TGTGCCAGCTCCCAATCAATTTGGACAGGTGGAGAGACCCAGTACTTC. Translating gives CASSQSIWTGGETQYF.

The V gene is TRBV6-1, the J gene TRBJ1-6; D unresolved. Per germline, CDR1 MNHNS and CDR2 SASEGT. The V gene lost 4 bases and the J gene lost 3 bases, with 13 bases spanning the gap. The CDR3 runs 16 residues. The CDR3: CASSGAGSGYNSPLHF. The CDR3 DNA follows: TGTGCCAGCAGTGGGGCGGGGTCTGGCTATAATTCACCCCTCCACTTT.

CDR3 loop: CASHRDRDEKLFF. The CDR3 coding sequence is TGTGCCAGTCACCGGGACAGGGATGAAAAACTGTTTTTT. The chain couples TRBV19 to TRBJ1-4, with 9 bases aligning to TRBD1. CDR3 length equals 13 residues. V gave up 8 bases and J gave up 6 bases; unmatched junction bases: 4. In germline, CDR1 is LNHDA, CDR2 SQIVND (reference sequence). Based on the CDR3 plus reference TRBV19 and TRBJ1-4, the full variable domain is DGGITQSPKYLFRKEGQNVTLSCEQNLNHDAMYWYRQDPGQGLRLIYYSQIVNDFQKGDIAEGYSVSREKKESFPLTVTSAQKNPTAFYLCASHRDRDEKLFFGSGTQLSVL.

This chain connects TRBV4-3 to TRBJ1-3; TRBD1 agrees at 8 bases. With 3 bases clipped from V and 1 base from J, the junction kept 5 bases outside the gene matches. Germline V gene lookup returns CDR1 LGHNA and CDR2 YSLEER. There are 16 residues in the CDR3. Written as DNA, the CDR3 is TGCGCCAGCAGCCATGACAGGGGAGGGTCTGGAAACACCATATATTTT. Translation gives CASSHDRGGSGNTIYF.

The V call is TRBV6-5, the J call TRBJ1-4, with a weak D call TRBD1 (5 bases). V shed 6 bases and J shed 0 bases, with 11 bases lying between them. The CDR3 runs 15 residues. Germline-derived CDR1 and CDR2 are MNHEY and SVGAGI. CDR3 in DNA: TGTGCCAGCAGATTCGACAGTGCAACTAATGAAAAACTGTTTTTT. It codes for CASRFDSATNEKLFF.

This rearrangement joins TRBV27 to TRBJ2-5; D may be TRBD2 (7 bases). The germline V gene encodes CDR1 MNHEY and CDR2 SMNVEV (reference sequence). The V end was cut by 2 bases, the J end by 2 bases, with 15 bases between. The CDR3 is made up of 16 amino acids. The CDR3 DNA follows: TGTGCCAGCAGTTTAAGTCCACGGGGGGCTCAAGAGACCCAGTACTTC. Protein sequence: CASSLSPRGAQETQYF.

The CDR3 nucleotides are TGTGCCAGTAGTGGGACAGTGGCCGGAGGAAACACCATATATTTT. Amino acid sequence: CASSGTVAGGNTIYF. The rearrangement joins TRBV19 to TRBJ1-3; 7 nucleotides align to TRBD1. Losses at the gene ends were 5 bases for V and 4 bases for J; bases not matched to a gene: 8. CDR1 LNHDA and CDR2 SQIVND come from the germline V gene (reference sequence). This CDR3 has 15 amino acids.

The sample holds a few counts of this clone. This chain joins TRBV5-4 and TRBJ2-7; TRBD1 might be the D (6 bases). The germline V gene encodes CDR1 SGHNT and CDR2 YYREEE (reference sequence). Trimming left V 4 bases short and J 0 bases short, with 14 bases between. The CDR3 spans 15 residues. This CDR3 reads CASSPTDRPSYEQYF. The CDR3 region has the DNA TGTGCCAGCAGCCCAACCGACAGGCCCTCCTACGAGCAGTACTTC.

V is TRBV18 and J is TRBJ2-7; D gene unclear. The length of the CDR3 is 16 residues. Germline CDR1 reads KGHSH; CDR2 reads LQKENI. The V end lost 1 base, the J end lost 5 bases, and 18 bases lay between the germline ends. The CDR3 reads CASSPRSVANGNEQYF. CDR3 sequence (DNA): TGTGCCAGCTCACCACGATCTGTGGCTAATGGGAACGAGCAGTACTTC.

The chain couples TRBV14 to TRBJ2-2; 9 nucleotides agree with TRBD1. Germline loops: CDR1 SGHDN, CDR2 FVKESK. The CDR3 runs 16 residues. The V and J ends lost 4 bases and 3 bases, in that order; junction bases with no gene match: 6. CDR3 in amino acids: CASSRLGDRDTGELFF. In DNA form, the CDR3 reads TGTGCCAGCAGCCGGCTGGGGGACAGGGACACCGGGGAGCTGTTTTTT.

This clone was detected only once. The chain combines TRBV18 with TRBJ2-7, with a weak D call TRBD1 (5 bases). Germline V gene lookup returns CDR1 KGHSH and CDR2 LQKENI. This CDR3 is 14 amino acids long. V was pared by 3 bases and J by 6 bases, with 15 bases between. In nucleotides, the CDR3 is TGTGCCAGCTCACCGCTGGAGACAGAAGGCGAGCAGTACTTC. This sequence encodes CASSPLETEGEQYF.

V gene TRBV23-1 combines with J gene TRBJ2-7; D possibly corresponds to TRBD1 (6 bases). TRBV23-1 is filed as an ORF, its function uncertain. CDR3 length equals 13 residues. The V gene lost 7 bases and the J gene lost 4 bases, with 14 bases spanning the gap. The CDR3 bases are TGCGCCAGCATTCCCAGGGGTGGGTACGAGCAGTACTTC. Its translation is CASIPRGGYEQYF.

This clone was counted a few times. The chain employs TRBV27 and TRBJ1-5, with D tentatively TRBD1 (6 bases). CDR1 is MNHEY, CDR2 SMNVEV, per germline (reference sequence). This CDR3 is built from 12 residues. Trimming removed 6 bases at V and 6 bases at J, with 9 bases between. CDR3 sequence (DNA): TGTGCCAGCAGGACCAGGGGTCAGCCCCAGCATTTT. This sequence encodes CASRTRGQPQHF.

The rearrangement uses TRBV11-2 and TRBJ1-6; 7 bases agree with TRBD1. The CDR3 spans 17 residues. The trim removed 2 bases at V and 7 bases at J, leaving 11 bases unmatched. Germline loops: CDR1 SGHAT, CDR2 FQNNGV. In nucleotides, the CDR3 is TGTGCCAGCAGCTTAAGTCTGTTGACAGGGACCAATTCACCCCTCCACTTT. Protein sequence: CASSLSLLTGTNSPLHF.

CDR3 sequence reads: CASSSPIVGSTYEQYF. In nucleotides, the CDR3 is TGTGCCAGCAGTTCCCCAATCGTTGGATCCACCTACGAGCAGTACTTC. This rearrangement joins TRBV6-5 to TRBJ2-7, with D hard to call. CDR3 length: 16 amino acids. V shed 4 bases and J shed 2 bases, with 18 bases lying between them. CDR1 and CDR2 (germline): MNHEY, SVGAGI.

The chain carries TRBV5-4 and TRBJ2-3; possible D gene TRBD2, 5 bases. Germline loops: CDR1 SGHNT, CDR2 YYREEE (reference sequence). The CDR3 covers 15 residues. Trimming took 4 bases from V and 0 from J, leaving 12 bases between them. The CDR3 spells CASSESPSSTDTQYF. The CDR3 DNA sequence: TGTGCCAGCAGCGAATCGCCTAGCAGCACAGATACGCAGTATTTT.

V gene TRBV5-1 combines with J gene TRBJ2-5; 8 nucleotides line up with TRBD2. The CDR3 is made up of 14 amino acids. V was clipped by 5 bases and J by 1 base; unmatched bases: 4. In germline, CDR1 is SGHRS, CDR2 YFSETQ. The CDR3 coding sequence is TGCGCCAGCAGTTGGGCGGGGGGCCAAGAGACCCAGTACTTC. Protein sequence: CASSWAGGQETQYF.

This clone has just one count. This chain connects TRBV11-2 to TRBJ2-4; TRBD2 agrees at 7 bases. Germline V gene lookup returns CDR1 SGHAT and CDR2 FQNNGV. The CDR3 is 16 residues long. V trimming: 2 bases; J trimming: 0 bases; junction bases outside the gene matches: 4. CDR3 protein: CASSLLAGVAKNIQYF. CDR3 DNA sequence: TGTGCCAGCAGCTTATTGGCGGGGGTAGCCAAAAACATTCAGTACTTC.

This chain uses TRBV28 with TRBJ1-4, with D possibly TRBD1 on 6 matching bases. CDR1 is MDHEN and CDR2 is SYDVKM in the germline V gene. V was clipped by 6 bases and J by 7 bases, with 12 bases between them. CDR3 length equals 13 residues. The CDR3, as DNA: TGTGCCAGCAGCCAGGGGTCCCTTGAAAAACTGTTTTTT. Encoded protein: CASSQGSLEKLFF.

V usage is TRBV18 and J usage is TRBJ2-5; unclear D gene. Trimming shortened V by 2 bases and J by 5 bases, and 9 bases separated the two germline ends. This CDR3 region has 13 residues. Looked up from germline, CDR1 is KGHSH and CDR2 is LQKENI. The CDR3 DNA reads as TGTGCCAGCTCACCAGCAGGCCGGGAGACCCAGTACTTC. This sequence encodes CASSPAGRETQYF.

The CDR3 region is CASSVGTGRNIQYF. CDR3 nucleotide sequence: TGTGCCAGCAGCGTGGGGACAGGTCGGAACATTCAGTACTTC. The chain carries TRBV9 and TRBJ2-4; 8 bases are a match to TRBD1. The CDR3 runs 14 residues. Germline trimming cut 2 bases from V and 7 bases from J; bases unmatched to any gene: 5. Germline CDR1 is SGDLS and CDR2 is YYNGEE.

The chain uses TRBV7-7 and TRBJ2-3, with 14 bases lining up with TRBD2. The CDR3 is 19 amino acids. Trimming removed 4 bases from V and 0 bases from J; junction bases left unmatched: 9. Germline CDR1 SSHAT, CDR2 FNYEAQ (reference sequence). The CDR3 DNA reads TGTGCCAGCAGCTCGGGACTAGCGGGGGCCAATCCTAGCACAGATACGCAGTATTTT. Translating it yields CASSSGLAGANPSTDTQYF.

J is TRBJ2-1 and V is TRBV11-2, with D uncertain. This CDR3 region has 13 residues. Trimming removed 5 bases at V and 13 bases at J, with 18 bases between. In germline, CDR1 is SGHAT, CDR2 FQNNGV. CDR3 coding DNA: TGTGCCAGCAGCCCTTCCCCCATCGATTTCCAGTTCTTC. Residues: CASSPSPIDFQFF.

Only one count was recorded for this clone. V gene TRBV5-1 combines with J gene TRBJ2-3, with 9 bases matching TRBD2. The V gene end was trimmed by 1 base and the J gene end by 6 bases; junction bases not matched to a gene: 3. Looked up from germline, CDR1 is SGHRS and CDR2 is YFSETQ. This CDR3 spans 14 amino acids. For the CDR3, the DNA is TGCGCCAGCAGCTTGATTAGCGGGGGTGATACGCAGTATTTT. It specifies CASSLISGGDTQYF.

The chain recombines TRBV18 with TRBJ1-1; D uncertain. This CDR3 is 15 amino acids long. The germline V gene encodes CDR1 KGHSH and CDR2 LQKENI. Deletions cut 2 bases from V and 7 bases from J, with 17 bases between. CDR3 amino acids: CASSPGFGFPGEAFF. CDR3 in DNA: TGTGCCAGCTCACCAGGGTTCGGGTTTCCTGGTGAAGCTTTCTTT.

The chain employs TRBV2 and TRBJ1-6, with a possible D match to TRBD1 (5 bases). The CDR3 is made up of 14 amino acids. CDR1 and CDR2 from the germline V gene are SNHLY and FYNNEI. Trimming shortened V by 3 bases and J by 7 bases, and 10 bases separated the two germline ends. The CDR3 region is CASSEGVSNSPLHF. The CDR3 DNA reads TGTGCCAGCAGTGAGGGGGTAAGCAATTCACCCCTCCACTTT.

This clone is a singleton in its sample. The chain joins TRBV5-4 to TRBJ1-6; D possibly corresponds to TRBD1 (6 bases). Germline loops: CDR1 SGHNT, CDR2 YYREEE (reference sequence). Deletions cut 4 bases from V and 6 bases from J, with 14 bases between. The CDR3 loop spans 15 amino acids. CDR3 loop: CASSQQGGSNSPLHF. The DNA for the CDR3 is TGTGCCAGCAGCCAACAGGGCGGAAGTAATTCACCCCTCCACTTT.

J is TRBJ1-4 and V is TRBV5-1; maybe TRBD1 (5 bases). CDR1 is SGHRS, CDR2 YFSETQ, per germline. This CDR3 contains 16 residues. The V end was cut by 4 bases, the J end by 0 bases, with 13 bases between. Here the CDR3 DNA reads TGCGCCAGCAGCCCCGGGGCGGACTCAACTAATGAAAAACTGTTTTTT. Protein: CASSPGADSTNEKLFF.

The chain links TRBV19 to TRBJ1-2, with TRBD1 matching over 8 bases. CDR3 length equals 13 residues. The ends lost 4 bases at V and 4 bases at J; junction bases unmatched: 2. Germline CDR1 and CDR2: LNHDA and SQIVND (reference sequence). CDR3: CASSSGQGYGYTF. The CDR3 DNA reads TGTGCCAGTAGTAGCGGACAGGGCTATGGCTACACCTTC.